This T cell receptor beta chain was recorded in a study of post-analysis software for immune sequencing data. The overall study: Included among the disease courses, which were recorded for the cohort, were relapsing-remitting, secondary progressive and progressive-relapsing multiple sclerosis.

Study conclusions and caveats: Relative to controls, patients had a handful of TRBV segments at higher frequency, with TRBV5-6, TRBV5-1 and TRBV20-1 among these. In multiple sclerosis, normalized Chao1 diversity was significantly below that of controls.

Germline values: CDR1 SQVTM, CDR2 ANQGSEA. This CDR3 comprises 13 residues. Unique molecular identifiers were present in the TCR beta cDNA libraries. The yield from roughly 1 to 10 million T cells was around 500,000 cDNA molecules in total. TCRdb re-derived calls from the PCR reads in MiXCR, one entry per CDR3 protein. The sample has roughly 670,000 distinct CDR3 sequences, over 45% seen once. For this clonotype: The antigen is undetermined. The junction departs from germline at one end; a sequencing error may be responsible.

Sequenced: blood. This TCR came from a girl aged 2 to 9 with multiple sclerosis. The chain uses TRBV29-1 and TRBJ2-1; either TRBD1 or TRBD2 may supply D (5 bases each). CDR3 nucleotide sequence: TGCAGCTCCCCGGGACGCTCCAACAATGAGCAGTTCTTC. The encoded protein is CSSPGRSNNEQFF.